One sample yielded the 8 T cell receptor beta chains listed below, sequenced in a study of T cells in localized non-small cell lung cancer. The table came from immunoSEQ multiplex PCR; TCRdb's copy has only in-frame clones and leaves some out. The sample includes about 1,700 clones, approximately 21% of them seen just once. Sequencing used normal lung tissue next to the tumor, obtained before any cancer treatment. Receptor source: a woman aged 35-70 years with stage I lung adenocarcinoma.

This clone came up once. This chain uses TRBV15 with TRBJ1-1; 9 positions match TRBD1. Germline assignment: CDR1 LNHNV and CDR2 YYDKDF (reference sequence). V gave up 3 bases and J gave up 1 base; unmatched junction bases: 3. This CDR3 contains 15 residues. The CDR3 is CATSSHRGRNTEAFF. DNA of the CDR3: TGTGCCACCAGCAGCCACAGGGGGCGGAACACTGAAGCTTTCTTT.

The rearrangement joins TRBV11-3 to TRBJ1-5; no definite D call. This CDR3 has 15 residues. The V end lost 5 bases, the J end lost 1 base, and 12 bases lay between the germline ends. CDR1 SGHNT and CDR2 YENEEA come from the germline V gene. In DNA form, the CDR3 reads TGTGCCAGCAGCCCCAAAAGCCCCAGCAATCAGCCCCAGCATTTT. Its translation is CASSPKSPSNQPQHF. The full variable domain, completed using reference TRBV11-3 and TRBJ1-5, is EAGVVQSPRYKIIEKKQPVAFWCNPISGHNTLYWYLQNLGQGPELLIRYENEEAVDDSQLPKDRFSAERLKGVDSTLKIQPAELGDSAVYLCASSPKSPSNQPQHFGDGTRLSIL.

The CDR3 DNA is TGTGCCAGCAGTTCCCGGAGGTCTGGGGACAATGGCTACACCTTC. It encodes CASSSRRSGDNGYTF. This sequence joins TRBV6-8 and TRBJ1-2, with D perhaps matching TRBD1 (6 bases). Germline CDR1 is MNHGY and CDR2 is SAAAGT. With 4 bases removed from V and 6 bases from J, the gap between germline ends came to 18 bases. CDR3 length: 15 amino acids.

The chain recombines TRBV6-8 with TRBJ2-2; D gene uncertain. The CDR3 spans 13 residues. The V gene's germline CDR1 is MNHGY and CDR2 SAAAGT. Deletions cut 6 bases from V and 1 base from J, with 6 bases between. The CDR3 spells CASRDGNTGELFF. CDR3 nucleotides: TGTGCCAGCAGGGACGGGAACACCGGGGAGCTGTTTTTT.

This clone was seen a few times. The V call is TRBV6-8, the J call TRBJ2-4; D may be TRBD1 or TRBD2 (6 bases each). The CDR3 contains 14 residues. With 6 bases removed from V and 1 base from J, the gap between germline ends came to 10 bases. Germline V gives CDR1 MNHGY, CDR2 SAAAGT. The CDR3 spells CASSLGGAKNIQYF. In DNA, the CDR3 is TGTGCCAGCAGCCTAGGGGGGGCCAAAAACATTCAGTACTTC.

The V and J genes are TRBV12-5 and TRBJ2-7; TRBD1 might be the D (6 bases). This CDR3 is 16 amino acids long. Germline-derived CDR1 and CDR2 are LGHNT and FRNRAP. Trimming left V 6 bases short and J 8 bases short, with 26 bases between. The CDR3 reads CASGNFITGLARQQYF. CDR3 coding DNA: TGTGCTAGTGGCAATTTCATCACAGGGCTCGCCAGGCAGCAGTACTTC. The full variable domain, completed using reference TRBV12-5 and TRBJ2-7, is DARVTQTPRHKVTEMGQEVTMRCQPILGHNTVFWYRQTMMQGLELLAYFRNRAPLDDSGMPKDRFSAEMPDATLATLKIQPSEPRDSAVYFCASGNFITGLARQQYFGPGTRLTVT.

The CDR3 reads CACGQGVTEAFF. CDR3 DNA sequence: TGTGCCTGTGGACAGGGGGTCACTGAAGCTTTCTTT. The chain joins TRBV30 to TRBJ1-1; 10 bases map to TRBD1. This CDR3 spans 12 amino acids. Germline CDR1 is GTSNPN and CDR2 is SVGIG (reference sequence). After removal of 6 bases from V and 4 bases from J, the junction contained 2 bases not matched to a gene.

This clone turned up a few times. The chain carries TRBV11-3 and TRBJ2-7; 10 bases are shared with TRBD1. The ends lost 1 base at V and 2 bases at J; junction bases unmatched: 8. Germline lookup yields CDR1 SGHNT and CDR2 YENEEA. The CDR3 consists of 17 residues. This chain's CDR3 is CASSLVGRGTGAYEQYF. Written as DNA, the CDR3 is TGTGCCAGCAGCTTAGTGGGGAGGGGGACAGGGGCCTACGAGCAGTACTTC.